The 12 T cell receptor beta chains listed next were all sequenced from one sample in a study of memory CD4+ T cells and cytomegalovirus serostatus. Single viable CD3+CD4+CD8-CD45RO+ cells were sorted as the memory CD4+ T cells. Measured with immunoSEQ multiplex PCR; TCRdb has only the in-frame clones, and not every one. The sample carries fewer than 40,000 clones, 65% to 80% recorded once. Sequenced: memory CD4+ T cells from blood. The receptors derive from an adult in good health and CMV-seropositive.

This clone was recorded only once. The J gene is TRBJ1-3, the V gene TRBV28; 9 bases agree with TRBD1. Unmatched junction bases numbered 8, after V lost 6 bases and J lost 8 bases. Germline lookup yields CDR1 MDHEN and CDR2 SYDVKM. CDR3 size: 14 residues. In nucleotides, the CDR3 is TGTGCCAGCAGCCCCACAGGGGGCTTTTACACCATATATTTT. Translation gives CASSPTGGFYTIYF.

The rearrangement joins TRBV27 to TRBJ1-2; 7 nucleotides align to TRBD1. The CDR3 runs 12 residues. Germline values: CDR1 MNHEY, CDR2 SMNVEV (reference sequence). The V and J ends lost 3 bases and 12 bases, in that order; junction bases with no gene match: 7. The CDR3 sequence: CASSFLGGQNTF. The CDR3 nucleotides read TGTGCCAGCAGTTTTTTAGGGGGACAGAACACCTTC.

The rearrangement links TRBV6-1 to TRBJ2-7, with a weak D call TRBD1 (5 bases). Germline V gives CDR1 MNHNS, CDR2 SASEGT. This CDR3 comprises 16 residues. V was cut by 2 bases and J by 3 bases, with 17 bases left in between. CDR3 region: CASSERVLAGFYEQYF. CDR3 nucleotides: TGTGCCAGCAGTGAACGGGTTCTGGCAGGGTTCTACGAGCAGTACTTC.

The rearrangement joins TRBV9 to TRBJ1-1; 7 bases agree with TRBD1. CDR3 length: 14 amino acids. V shed 0 bases, J shed 3 bases, and the junction held 2 bases outside the gene matches. Per germline, CDR1 SGDLS and CDR2 YYNGEE. The DNA of the CDR3 is TGTGCCAGCAGCGTAGGAGGGGGCGACACTGAAGCTTTCTTT. Translated: CASSVGGGDTEAFF.

The chain links TRBV5-4 to TRBJ2-7, with TRBD2 as a possible D gene (5 bases). The V gene lost 2 bases and the J gene lost 3 bases, with 6 bases spanning the gap. The CDR3 is made up of 12 amino acids. Per germline, CDR1 SGHNT and CDR2 YYREEE (reference sequence). CDR3 in amino acids: CASSFRGYEQYF. The CDR3, as DNA: TGTGCCAGCAGCTTTCGGGGCTACGAGCAGTACTTC. The full variable domain, rest sourced from reference TRBV5-4 and TRBJ2-7, is ETGVTQSPTHLIKTRGQQVTLRCSSQSGHNTVSWYQQALGQGPQFIFQYYREEENGRGNFPPRFSGLQFPNYSSELNVNALELDDSALYLCASSFRGYEQYFGPGTRLTVT.

The rearrangement links TRBV7-2 to TRBJ1-2, with D maybe TRBD1 (6 bases). Trimming removed 0 bases from V and 7 bases from J, with 12 bases in between. The CDR3 runs 14 residues. CDR1 is SGHTA, CDR2 FQGNSA, per germline. Written as DNA, the CDR3 is TGTGCCAGCAGCTTAGCTAGGGGGATCGGTGGCTACACCTTC. It encodes CASSLARGIGGYTF.

This clone has just one count. The V gene is TRBV18, the J gene TRBJ2-7; possibly TRBD1 or TRBD2 for D (5 bases each). V lost 2 bases and J 3 bases, leaving 14 bases between the germline ends. The CDR3 contains 15 residues. Germline CDR1 reads KGHSH; CDR2 reads LQKENI. In nucleotides, the CDR3 is TGTGCCAGCTCACCAGCCGGGGCGGCCGACTACGAGCAGTACTTC. This gives the protein CASSPAGAADYEQYF.

The chain has TRBV5-1 and TRBJ1-4, with D maybe TRBD1 (6 bases). The V gene's germline CDR1 is SGHRS and CDR2 YFSETQ. Trimming removed 0 bases from V and 4 bases from J, with 13 bases in between. The CDR3 consists of 16 residues. The CDR3 region is CASSLGLQGGNEKLFF. For the CDR3, the DNA is TGCGCCAGCAGCTTGGGACTACAGGGAGGTAATGAAAAACTGTTTTTT.

The chain combines TRBV19 with TRBJ1-2; no clear D. The CDR3 runs 14 residues. Germline values: CDR1 LNHDA, CDR2 SQIVND (reference sequence). Trimming pared 4 bases from V and 4 bases from J, leaving 13 bases between. The DNA of the CDR3 is TGTGCCAGTAGTAACGACGTTAGGGTCTATGGCTACACCTTC. Its protein is CASSNDVRVYGYTF. The full variable domain, with the rest looked up from reference TRBV19 and TRBJ1-2, is DGGITQSPKYLFRKEGQNVTLSCEQNLNHDAMYWYRQDPGQGLRLIYYSQIVNDFQKGDIAEGYSVSREKKESFPLTVTSAQKNPTAFYLCASSNDVRVYGYTFGSGTRLTVV.

V and J are TRBV29-1 and TRBJ1-4; the match to TRBD1 covers 9 bases. This CDR3 region has 13 residues. Germline trimming cut 6 bases from V and 8 bases from J; bases unmatched to any gene: 7. Germline CDR1 SQVTM, CDR2 ANQGSEA. This CDR3 reads CSVRPGQGEKLFF. CDR3 coding DNA: TGCAGCGTCCGACCGGGACAGGGAGAAAAACTGTTTTTT.

The gene calls are TRBV27 and TRBJ1-2, with TRBD1 matching 10 bases. After removal of 10 bases from V and 2 bases from J, the junction contained 7 bases not matched to a gene. The CDR3 has 14 residues. Germline V lookup: CDR1 MNHEY, CDR2 SMNVEV (reference sequence). CDR3 bases: TGTGCCACGTCTCCGGGACAGGGGAACTATGGCTACACCTTC. Translating it yields CATSPGQGNYGYTF.

The chain has TRBV4-2 and TRBJ1-4; no firm D call. V dropped 4 bases and J dropped 8 bases, with 17 bases sitting between them. The CDR3 runs 15 residues. Germline lookup yields CDR1 LGHNA and CDR2 YNFKEQ. CDR3 amino acids: CASSPQVGGGEKLFF. The CDR3, as DNA: TGTGCCAGCAGCCCTCAGGTAGGCGGTGGAGAAAAACTGTTTTTT.